Below, one TCR beta chain is given with its context. Its cognate antigen is unknown. This sample is part of a study of cytomegalovirus exposure and HLA in healthy donors. Everyone who donated was a healthy bone marrow donor. Study-wide results and limits: A few of the chains that were CMV-associated were confirmed in vitro to be specific for CMV antigens. Analysis performed later found more than 15,000 TCR beta sequences associated with HLA alleles at 0.05 false discovery rate. The authors listed 164 TCR beta chains as cytomegalovirus-associated.

The PCR contained 60 Vbeta and 13 Jbeta primers. The assay was immunoSEQ multiplex PCR, and TCRdb's table has in-frame clones only and misses some. The sample table includes under 200,000 clones. This sequence was found in a man aged 25-45 years in good health and CMV-seronegative. Sequences were obtained from PBMCs.

CDR3 DNA: TGCGCCAGCAGCAGGACAGGGGACCGCGACGGCTACACCTTC. This encodes CASSRTGDRDGYTF. The chain joins TRBV10-2 to TRBJ1-2; TRBD1 matches 9 bases. CDR3 length: 14 residues. The ends lost 6 bases at V and 8 bases at J; junction bases unmatched: 10. Germline loops: CDR1 WSHSY, CDR2 SAAADI.